This T cell receptor beta chain was identified in a study of cytomegalovirus exposure and HLA in healthy donors. At the level of the study: Caucasian-associated ancestry cluster membership applied to approximately 84% of 398 genotyped donors. Study findings and constraints: Presence/absence analyses supposed approximately even sequencing depth among donors. TCR beta V segments were, for the most part, productive about 87% or about 30% of the time in an earlier analysis.

The CDR3 is 15 amino acids. CDR1 is LGHNA, CDR2 YNFKEQ, per germline. V was pared by 5 bases and J by 5 bases, with 7 bases of the junction left unmatched. The primer mix had 60 Vbeta and 13 Jbeta primers. Per the authors' pipeline: Later, some 75 million unique TCR beta chains were counted in an analysis, and some 10 million of them were shared. Clones were read by immunoSEQ multiplex PCR, and TCRdb kept only the in-frame ones, dropping some. V and J calls and clone size come straight from that table; D and trimming were deduced from the DNA. Among a few hundred thousand clones listed, around 83% were seen once. Regarding this clone: The antigen is unknown.

Material: PBMCs. The TCR comes from a woman in her 50s in good health and CMV-seropositive. The chain joins TRBV4-2 to TRBJ2-3, with TRBD1 matching over 10 bases. The CDR3 here is CASSSGTGVLDTQYF. The CDR3 DNA reads as TGTGCCAGCAGCTCCGGGACAGGGGTGCTAGATACGCAGTATTTT.